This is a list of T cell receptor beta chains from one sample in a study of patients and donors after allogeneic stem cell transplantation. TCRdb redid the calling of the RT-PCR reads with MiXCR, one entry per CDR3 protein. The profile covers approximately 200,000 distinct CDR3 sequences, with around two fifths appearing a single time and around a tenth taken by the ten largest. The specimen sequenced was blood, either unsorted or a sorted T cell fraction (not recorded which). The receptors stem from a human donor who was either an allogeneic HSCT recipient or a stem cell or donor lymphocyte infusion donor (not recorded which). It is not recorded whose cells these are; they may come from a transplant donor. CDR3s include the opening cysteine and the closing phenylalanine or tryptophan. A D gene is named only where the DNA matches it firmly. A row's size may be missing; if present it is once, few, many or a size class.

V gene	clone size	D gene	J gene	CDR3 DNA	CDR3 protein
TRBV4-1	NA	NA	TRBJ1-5	TGCGCCAGCAGCCAAGACGGGGCCTACAATCAGCCCCAGCATTTT	CASSQDGAYNQPQHF
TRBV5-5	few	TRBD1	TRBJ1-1	TGTGCCAGCAGCGCCTCTACAGGGACAGTAATGAACACTGAAGCTTTCTTT	CASSASTGTVMNTEAFF
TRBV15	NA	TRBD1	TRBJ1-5	TGTGCCACCAGCATAAACAGGGGGATCCAGCCCCAGCATTTT	CATSINRGIQPQHF
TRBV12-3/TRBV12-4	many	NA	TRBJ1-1	TGTGCCAGCACACTTCAAGGGGCTCAGAGCACTGAAGCTTTCTTT	CASTLQGAQSTEAFF
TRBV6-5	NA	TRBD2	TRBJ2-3	TGTGCCAGCGGTGACGGATGGGGAGGGGATACGCAGTATTTT	CASGDGWGGDTQYF
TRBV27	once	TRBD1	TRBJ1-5	TGTGCCAGCAGTAACAGGGGTGGGCCTAATCAGCCCCAGCATTTT	CASSNRGGPNQPQHF
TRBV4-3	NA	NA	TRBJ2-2	TGCGCCAGCAGCCAAGAACCAGTCGCCGGGGAGCTGTTTTTT	CASSQEPVAGELFF
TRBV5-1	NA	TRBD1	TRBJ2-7	TGCGCCAGCAGCTTGAAGACAGGGGGCGCGAGTACGAAGTACTTC	CASSLKTGGASTKYF
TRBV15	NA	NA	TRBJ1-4	TGTGCCACCAGCTCGAGGGGCGGACTTCTTGAAAAACTGTTTTTT	CATSSRGGLLEKLFF
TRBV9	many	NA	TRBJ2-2	TGTGCCAGCAGCGGGGGACTTATCACCGGGGAGCTGTTTTTT	CASSGGLITGELFF
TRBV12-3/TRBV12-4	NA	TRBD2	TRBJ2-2	TGTGCCAGCAGCCTGGGGGGGACCGGGGAGCTGTTTTTT	CASSLGGTGELFF
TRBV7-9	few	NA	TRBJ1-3	TGTGCCAGCAGCTTTTCTACGACAGGCTGGGATAGAAACACCATATATTTT	CASSFSTTGWDRNTIYF
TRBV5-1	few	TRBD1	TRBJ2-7	TGCGCCAGCACCCTTATAGAAGGACAGGACTACGAGCAGTACTTC	CASTLIEGQDYEQYF
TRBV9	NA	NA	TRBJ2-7	TGTGCCAGCAGCGTGGGGCAGGGAAACTGGGAGCAGTACTTC	CASSVGQGNWEQYF
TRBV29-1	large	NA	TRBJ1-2	TGCAGCGTTGAGGTCTGGGACGGGAACTATGGCTACACCTTC	CSVEVWDGNYGYTF
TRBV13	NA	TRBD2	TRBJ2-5	TGTGCCAGCAGCTTCGGCGGGGGGACCCAGTACTTC	CASSFGGGTQYF
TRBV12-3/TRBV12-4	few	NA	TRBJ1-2	TGTGCCAGCAGCGCACCCCCGGGGCAGGCGGACTATGGCTACACCTTC	CASSAPPGQADYGYTF
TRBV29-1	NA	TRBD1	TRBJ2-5	TGCAGCGTTAGAGGGGGCTTATGGCAAGAGACCCAGTACTTC	CSVRGGLWQETQYF
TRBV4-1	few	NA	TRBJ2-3	TGCGCCAGCAGCCAAGCTCTCCGGACCGACGGCAGCACAGATACGCAGTATTTT	CASSQALRTDGSTDTQYF
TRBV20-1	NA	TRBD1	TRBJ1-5	TGCAGTGCCCCGGAGGGGGCGAGTAATCAGCCCCAGCATTTT	CSAPEGASNQPQHF
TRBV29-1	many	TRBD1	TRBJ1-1	TGCAGCGTGGCAAGACAGGGAGAGGCTTTCTTT	CSVARQGEAFF
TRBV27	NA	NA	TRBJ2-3	TGTGCCAGCAGTTTCTCTGAGGATACGCAGTATTTT	CASSFSEDTQYF
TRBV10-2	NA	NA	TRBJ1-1	TGCGCCAGCAGTGATGGCACCGAAGCTTTCTTT	CASSDGTEAFF
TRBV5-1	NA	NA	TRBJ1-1	TGCGCCAGCAGCTTGAGACAGAAGAACACTGAAGCTTTCTTT	CASSLRQKNTEAFF
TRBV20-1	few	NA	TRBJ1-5	TGCAGTGCTAAACCGGGGATGCATCAGCCCCAGCATTTT	CSAKPGMHQPQHF
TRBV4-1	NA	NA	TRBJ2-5	TGCGCCAGCAGCCAAGGAGGTCCCCAGGAGACCCAGTACTTC	CASSQGGPQETQYF
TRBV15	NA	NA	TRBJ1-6	TGTGCCACCAGCGAGCCAGGGCTAAGTTCACCCCTCCACTTT	CATSEPGLSSPLHF
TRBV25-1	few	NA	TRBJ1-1	TGTGCCAGCAGCACAGGGTTGGAGGGCATGAACACTGAAGCTTTCTTT	CASSTGLEGMNTEAFF
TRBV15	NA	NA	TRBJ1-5	TGTGCCACCAGTCGGGGATCCTATCAGCCCCAGCATTTT	CATSRGSYQPQHF
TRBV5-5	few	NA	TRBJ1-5	TGTGCCAGCACTCCGGGGCCGAGCAATCAGCCCCAGCATTTT	CASTPGPSNQPQHF
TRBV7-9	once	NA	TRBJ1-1	TGTGCCAGCAGCTTAGAGTGGGGTGAAGCTTTCTTT	CASSLEWGEAFF
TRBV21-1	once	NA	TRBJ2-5	TGTGCCAGCAGCAAAGGCACAATCCGTCAAGAGACCCAGTACTTC	CASSKGTIRQETQYF
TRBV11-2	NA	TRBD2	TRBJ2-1	TGTGCCAGCAGCTTAGCTAGCGGGGAGCCCTACTCCTACAATGAGCAGTTCTTC	CASSLASGEPYSYNEQFF
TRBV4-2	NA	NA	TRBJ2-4	TGTGCCAGCAGCCAAGAAGGCAGTCGGGACATTCAGTACTTC	CASSQEGSRDIQYF
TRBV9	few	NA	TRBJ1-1	TGTGCCAGCAGCGTCAGGTCGAACACTGAAGCTTTCTTT	CASSVRSNTEAFF
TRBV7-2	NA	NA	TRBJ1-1	TGTGCCAGCAGCTTATTCCGGGCAACTGAAGCTTTCTTT	CASSLFRATEAFF
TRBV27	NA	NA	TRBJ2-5	TGTGCCAGCAGTTTGCGGCGGGGGCGAAAAGAGACCCAGTACTTC	CASSLRRGRKETQYF
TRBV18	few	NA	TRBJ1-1	TGTGCCAGCTCACCGAGAGAGAACACTGAAGCTTTCTTT	CASSPRENTEAFF
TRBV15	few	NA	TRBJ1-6	TGTGCCACCAGCAGAGTAGGGTATAATTCACCCCTCCACTTT	CATSRVGYNSPLHF
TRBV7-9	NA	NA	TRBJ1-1	TGTGCCAGCAGCTACCCCCCCAGGACTGAAGCTTTCTTT	CASSYPPRTEAFF
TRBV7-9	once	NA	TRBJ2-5	TGTGCCAGCAGCAGCTCTAGGGACCAAGAGACCCAGTACTTC	CASSSSRDQETQYF
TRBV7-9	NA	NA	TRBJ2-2	TGTGCCAGCAGCTTCACCAGTAGGGGGGAGCTGTTTTTT	CASSFTSRGELFF
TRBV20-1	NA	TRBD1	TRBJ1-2	TGCAGTGCCCCGGACAGGAATAACTATGGCTACACCTTC	CSAPDRNNYGYTF
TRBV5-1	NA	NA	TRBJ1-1	TGCGCCAGCAGCCTTGAGACAGGCGGGATCACTGAAGCTTTCTTT	CASSLETGGITEAFF
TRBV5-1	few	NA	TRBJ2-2	TGCGCCAGCAGCTTCAACCAACAGGGTTTCACCGGGGAGCTGTTTTTT	CASSFNQQGFTGELFF
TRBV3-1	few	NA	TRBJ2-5	TGTGCCAGCAGCCAAGATAAGCGGAACCAAGAGACCCAGTACTTC	CASSQDKRNQETQYF
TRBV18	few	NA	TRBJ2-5	TGTGCCAGCTCACGGACGGTAGAGACCCAGTACTTC	CASSRTVETQYF
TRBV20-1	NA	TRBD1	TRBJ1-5	TGCGCAGGGGGCAGGGGTAGCAATCAGCCCCAGCATTTT	CAGGRGSNQPQHF
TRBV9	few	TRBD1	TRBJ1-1	TGTGCCAGCAGCGTAGGTGGGACAGGGGGTTTTGGCACTGAAGCTTTCTTT	CASSVGGTGGFGTEAFF
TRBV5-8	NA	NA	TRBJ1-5	TGTGCCAGCCCGACAGGCCTTGGGCGCAATCAGCCCCAGCATTTT	CASPTGLGRNQPQHF